The present T cell receptor (beta chain) was sequenced within a study of radiation and T cells in renal cell carcinoma. Overall study: Nephrectomy followed 15 Gy stereotactic body radiation by 4 weeks.

This table comes from immunoSEQ multiplex PCR, and its TCRdb copy is limited to in-frame clones, with some not included. Of about 130,000 clones in the sample, roughly four fifths were seen once. V lost 4 bases to trimming and J lost 0 bases; unmatched junction nucleotides: 5. Looked up from germline, CDR1 is SGHRS and CDR2 is YFSETQ. CDR3 length: 16 residues. Worth noting for this clone: The antigen remains undetermined.

Sample time point: blood 2 weeks post-SBRT. Treatment specified: 15 Gy SBRT to primary tumor, nephrectomy 4 weeks later. Radiation-treated patients gave blood at baseline, week 2 and week 4. Study conclusions and caveats: From baseline, blood top tumor clonotypes peaked at 2 weeks post-radiation.

The clonotype comes from an older woman with renal cell carcinoma. The J gene is TRBJ2-5, the V gene TRBV5-1, with 11 bases fitting TRBD2. Material: blood, obtained from a patient whose treatment included radiotherapy and nephrectomy. CDR3 in amino acids: CASSIPSGGYQETQYF. The CDR3 coding sequence is TGCGCCAGCAGCATCCCTAGCGGGGGGTACCAAGAGACCCAGTACTTC.